This T cell receptor (beta chain) is drawn from a study of blood T cell repertoires in COVID-19. The ends were cut back, 0 bases at V and 4 bases at J, with 9 bases in the middle. Germline CDR1 is MDHEN and CDR2 is SYDVKM. There are 14 residues in the CDR3. Concerning this clone itself: The sample contains more than one DNA sequence encoding this CDR3.

Data came from immunoSEQ multiplex PCR; TCRdb stores just in-frame clones and leaves some out. This sample has a few hundred thousand clones; 92% occur once, and the top ten carry about 18%. This chain joins TRBV28 and TRBJ1-2, with a possible D match to TRBD1 (5 bases). The sequencing sample was made of PBMCs or T cells enriched from blood (not recorded which). The TCR originated in a woman aged 25 to 39 who had recovered from COVID-19. CDR3 sequence reads: CASSLWGRGYGYTF. CDR3 coding DNA: TGTGCCAGCAGTTTATGGGGGCGAGGCTATGGCTACACCTTC.